The text below deals with one TCR beta chain. This sample is part of a study of technical replicates of blood from several donors. CDR1 and CDR2 (germline): SGHNT, YENEEA. The length of the CDR3 is 14 residues. Trimming pared 5 bases from V and 1 base from J, leaving 11 bases between. Assay used: immunoSEQ multiplex PCR; TCRdb lists only in-frame clones, some missing. The data contain some 70,000 clones, 95% to 98% of them seen just once; the ten biggest clones take up roughly 0.25%. The chain links TRBV11-3 to TRBJ2-5; tentative D call: TRBD2 (7 bases). The sequence came from a human donor in good health. The sample was T cells isolated from PBMCs. The CDR3 DNA sequence: TGTGCCAGCAGCAAGCGGGACACCCAAGAGACCCAGTACTTC. This translates into CASSKRDTQETQYF.